What follows are 2 T cell receptor beta chains derived from one specimen sequenced in a study of shared clonotypes between healthy human individuals. TCRdb's table, derived via immunoSEQ multiplex PCR, lists solely in-frame clones and lacks some. The sample includes approximately 2,000,000 clones, 80% to 95% of them seen just once. The sequencing input was naive CD4+ T cells from PBMCs. Documented subset: CD45RA+ positively selected. These receptors were taken from a man between 18 and 35 years old in good health. Some clones in this sample may be carry-over from other donors' samples.

The rearrangement uses TRBV7-3 and TRBJ2-2; unclear D gene. With 5 bases removed from V and 7 bases from J, the gap between germline ends came to 17 bases. The CDR3 covers 15 residues. In germline, CDR1 is SGHTA, CDR2 FQGTGA. This CDR3 is CASSQDRSFGGELFF. CDR3 coding DNA: TGTGCCAGCAGCCAGGACCGGTCTTTTGGCGGGGAGCTGTTTTTT.

This rearrangement joins TRBV6-6 to TRBJ2-3, with 7 bases identical to TRBD2. CDR3 length equals 14 residues. Germline trimming cut 7 bases from V and 2 bases from J; bases unmatched to any gene: 6. The germline CDR1 and CDR2 sequences are MNHNY and SVGAGI (reference sequence). The CDR3 DNA is TGTGCCAGCACCCTAGCGGAATTCACAGATACGCAGTATTTT. Translated, it gives CASTLAEFTDTQYF.